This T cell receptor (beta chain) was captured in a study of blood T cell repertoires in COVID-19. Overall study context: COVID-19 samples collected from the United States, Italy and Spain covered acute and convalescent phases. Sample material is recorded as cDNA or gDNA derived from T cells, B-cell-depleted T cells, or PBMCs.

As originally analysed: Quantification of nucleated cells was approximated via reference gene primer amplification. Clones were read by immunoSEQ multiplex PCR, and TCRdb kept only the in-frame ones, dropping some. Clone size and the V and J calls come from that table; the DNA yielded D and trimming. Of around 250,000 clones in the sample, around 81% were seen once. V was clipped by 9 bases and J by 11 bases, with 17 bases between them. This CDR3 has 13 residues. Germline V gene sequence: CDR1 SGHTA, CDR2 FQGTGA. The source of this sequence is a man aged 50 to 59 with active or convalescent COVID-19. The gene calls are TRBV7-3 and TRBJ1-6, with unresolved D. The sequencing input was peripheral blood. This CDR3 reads CASGEDGQTPLHF. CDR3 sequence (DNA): TGTGCCAGTGGGGAGGACGGTCAGACACCCCTCCACTTT.